This entry features one TCR beta chain sequence. What it recognizes is unknown. These data belong to a study of response to subunit inactivated influenza vaccine. From germline, CDR1 is MGHDK and CDR2 SYGVNS. There are 14 residues in the CDR3. The V and J ends lost 5 bases and 5 bases, in that order; junction bases with no gene match: 2. Overall study findings and caveats: The authors offered the suggestion that each seasonal influenza vaccination recruits few new T cells.

TCRdb processed the RT-PCR reads anew with MiXCR; each CDR3 protein has one entry. This sample has about 240,000 distinct CDR3 sequences, with 12% found just once. The clonotype originates from a man aged 50 to 60 who received an inactivated influenza vaccine. This chain uses TRBV25-1 with TRBJ2-2; 10 nucleotides match TRBD2. The specimen was non-naive T cells sorted from PBMCs, collected 14 to 15 days before vaccination. CDR3 amino acids: CASSKTSGTGELFF. DNA for the CDR3: TGTGCCAGCAGTAAGACTAGCGGGACCGGGGAGCTGTTTTTT.